A single sample is the source of the 27 T cell receptor beta chains below, sequenced in a study of blood T cell repertoires in COVID-19. Here immunoSEQ multiplex PCR was the method, and the copy in TCRdb shows in-frame clones only, minus some. The sample contains about 50,000 clones, roughly 91% of which appear only once. The sequenced sample was peripheral blood. The receptor source for this set is a human donor in a cohort sampled during active COVID-19.

Only one count was recorded for this clone. The chain employs TRBV5-1 and TRBJ2-7, with D tentatively TRBD1 (6 bases). Germline V lookup: CDR1 SGHRS, CDR2 YFSETQ. Trimming pared 7 bases from V and 6 bases from J, leaving 11 bases between. The CDR3 totals 11 residues. The CDR3 spells CASPTGSEQYF. The CDR3 nucleotides read TGCGCCAGCCCTACAGGGAGCGAGCAGTACTTC.

The chain recombines TRBV9 with TRBJ2-3; D ambiguous. The germline gives CDR1 SGDLS, CDR2 YYNGEE. This CDR3 is built from 17 residues. The V gene lost 0 bases and the J gene lost 0 bases, with 14 bases spanning the gap. CDR3 DNA: TGTGCCAGCAGCGTAGTACCAATAATAACTAGCACAGATACGCAGTATTTT. Translation gives CASSVVPIITSTDTQYF.

This clone was counted once. The rearrangement links TRBV28 to TRBJ2-7; 9 bases map to TRBD1. V shed 8 bases, J shed 5 bases, and the junction held 7 bases outside the gene matches. This CDR3 is built from 13 residues. The germline V gene encodes CDR1 MDHEN and CDR2 SYDVKM. The CDR3 is CASSRQGVHEQYF. DNA of the CDR3: TGTGCCAGCTCCCGACAGGGGGTCCACGAGCAGTACTTC.

This clone was counted once. The chain uses TRBV7-2 and TRBJ1-5; 7 bases are shared with TRBD1. V gave up 3 bases and J gave up 2 bases; unmatched junction bases: 10. The CDR3 runs to 17 residues. From germline, CDR1 is SGHTA and CDR2 FQGNSA. CDR3 in DNA: TGTGCCAGCAGCTTCCGAGGGCAGCAGGGGGGCAATCAGCCCCAGCATTTT. It encodes CASSFRGQQGGNQPQHF.

The gene calls are TRBV19 and TRBJ1-1; 8 nucleotides match TRBD1. V shed 5 bases and J 2 bases; nucleotides not matched to a gene: 7. Germline CDR1 and CDR2: LNHDA and SQIVND (reference sequence). This CDR3 region has 15 residues. The CDR3 spells CASSLTRGLNTEAFF. The CDR3 coding sequence is TGTGCCAGTAGTCTTACCAGGGGGCTAAACACTGAAGCTTTCTTT.

J is TRBJ2-7 and V is TRBV10-3, with D possibly matching TRBD2 (6 bases). The ends were cut back, 4 bases at V and 0 bases at J, with 16 bases in the middle. The CDR3 is made up of 16 amino acids. CDR1 is ENHRY and CDR2 is SYGVKD in the germline V gene. CDR3 sequence reads: CAISGIMGGSSYEQYF. The DNA of the CDR3 is TGTGCCATCAGTGGGATTATGGGGGGAAGCTCCTACGAGCAGTACTTC.

This rearrangement joins TRBV5-5 to TRBJ2-1; 14 bases align to TRBD2. V lost 4 bases to trimming and J lost 7 bases; unmatched junction nucleotides: 4. Looked up from germline, CDR1 is SGHKS and CDR2 is YYEKEE (reference sequence). The CDR3 length is 15 residues. CDR3 residues: CASSGGLAGVNEQFF. Here the CDR3 DNA reads TGTGCCAGCAGCGGGGGACTAGCGGGAGTAAATGAGCAGTTCTTC.

The chain joins TRBV19 to TRBJ1-5; a possible D gene is TRBD1 (6 bases). Looked up from germline, CDR1 is LNHDA and CDR2 is SQIVND (reference sequence). The V and J ends lost 5 bases and 5 bases respectively, with 16 bases between them. This CDR3 region has 15 residues. CDR3 bases: TGTGCCAGTAGTTTGGAGGGGGAGGGTCATCAGCCCCAGCATTTT. Translating it yields CASSLEGEGHQPQHF.

The chain joins TRBV19 to TRBJ2-5; TRBD2 aligns across 7 bases. CDR1 LNHDA and CDR2 SQIVND come from the germline V gene (reference sequence). J gave up 5 bases and V 6 bases, and 9 bases lay outside the gene matches. The CDR3 totals 14 residues. CDR3 residues: CASSLTSISETQYF. CDR3 DNA sequence: TGTGCCAGTAGCCTGACTAGCATATCGGAGACCCAGTACTTC.

The genes are TRBV18 and TRBJ2-7; a weak D match, TRBD1 (5 bases). Germline V CDR1 and CDR2: KGHSH, LQKENI. The CDR3 covers 14 residues. Deletions cut 3 bases from V and 6 bases from J, with 15 bases between. DNA for the CDR3: TGTGCCAGCTCACCCCAGGGTCCCCCTGGCGAGCAGTACGTC. This sequence encodes CASSPQGPPGEQYV.

The chain links TRBV5-1 to TRBJ1-1; no firm D call. The V end lost 4 bases, the J end lost 7 bases, and 17 bases lay between the germline ends. Germline values: CDR1 SGHRS, CDR2 YFSETQ. The CDR3 consists of 14 residues. The CDR3 here is CASSPEPQYGEAFF. CDR3 nucleotide sequence: TGCGCCAGCAGCCCAGAACCCCAGTATGGTGAAGCTTTCTTT.

The rearrangement joins TRBV27 to TRBJ2-3; maybe TRBD2 (6 bases). The germline V gene encodes CDR1 MNHEY and CDR2 SMNVEV (reference sequence). Trimming took 5 bases from V and 4 from J, leaving 16 bases between them. CDR3 length: 15 residues. The CDR3 is CASSAGTLDSDTQYF. The CDR3 nucleotides are TGTGCCAGCAGTGCGGGGACGCTGGATTCAGATACGCAGTATTTT.

This clone was detected only once. The chain joins TRBV18 to TRBJ1-2; TRBD1 aligns across 10 bases. Germline V gene sequence: CDR1 KGHSH, CDR2 LQKENI. CDR3 length: 16 residues. With 2 bases clipped from V and 4 bases from J, the junction kept 7 bases outside the gene matches. Here the CDR3 reads CASSPRGTGETYGYTF. DNA for the CDR3: TGTGCCAGCTCACCAAGAGGGACAGGGGAGACCTATGGCTACACCTTC.

This clone was picked up many times. This chain joins TRBV15 and TRBJ1-2; D ambiguous. The germline V gene encodes CDR1 LNHNV and CDR2 YYDKDF (reference sequence). The CDR3 is 14 residues long. The V end was cut by 1 base, the J end by 3 bases, with 9 bases between. CDR3 sequence reads: CATSRGASHYGYTF. The CDR3 DNA reads as TGTGCCACCAGCAGAGGGGCGTCACACTATGGCTACACCTTC.

The V call is TRBV5-1, the J call TRBJ2-5; 8 bases are a match to TRBD1. Germline CDR1 SGHRS, CDR2 YFSETQ. V trimming: 4 bases; J trimming: 2 bases; junction bases outside the gene matches: 4. The CDR3 contains 14 residues. The CDR3 sequence is CASSARTGQETQYF. The CDR3 coding sequence is TGCGCCAGCAGCGCCCGGACAGGGCAAGAGACCCAGTACTTC.

Note on this clone: Other DNA sequences in the sample encode the same CDR3. The chain has TRBV5-1 and TRBJ2-3; D perhaps matches TRBD1 (5 bases). This CDR3 has 15 amino acids. Germline V gene lookup returns CDR1 SGHRS and CDR2 YFSETQ. Trimming pared 0 bases from V and 0 bases from J, leaving 8 bases between. This chain's CDR3 is CASSLVAGSTDTQYF. The CDR3 DNA reads as TGCGCCAGCAGCTTGGTCGCAGGGAGCACAGATACGCAGTATTTT.

V and J are TRBV19 and TRBJ1-5; 7 bases line up with TRBD1. The V gene's germline CDR1 is LNHDA and CDR2 SQIVND (reference sequence). V trimming: 7 bases; J trimming: 7 bases; junction bases outside the gene matches: 10. The CDR3 contains 14 residues. CDR3 DNA sequence: TGTGCCAGTACCCTGACAGGGTTAGGACAGCCCCAGCATTTT. Translation gives CASTLTGLGQPQHF.

This chain links TRBV28 with TRBJ1-2; weak D call: TRBD1 (6 bases). Trimming shortened V by 3 bases and J by 4 bases, and 6 bases separated the two germline ends. This CDR3 contains 12 residues. In germline, CDR1 is MDHEN, CDR2 SYDVKM. The CDR3 loop is CASSLGAYGYTF. Here the CDR3 DNA reads TGTGCCAGCAGTTTGGGGGCCTATGGCTACACCTTC.

J is TRBJ2-3 and V is TRBV7-9, with 7 nucleotides matching TRBD2. The CDR3 runs to 13 residues. CDR1 and CDR2 (germline): SEHNR, FQNEAQ (reference sequence). The V gene end was trimmed by 10 bases and the J gene end by 4 bases; junction bases not matched to a gene: 8. CDR3 region: CATRTSGPDTQYF. CDR3 sequence (DNA): TGTGCCACCCGGACTAGTGGCCCAGATACGCAGTATTTT.

The CDR3 region is CAWKGGRRDGYTF. The CDR3 DNA is TGTGCCTGGAAAGGGGGCAGACGAGATGGCTACACCTTC. This sequence joins TRBV30 and TRBJ1-2; 7 bases fit TRBD1. Germline loops: CDR1 GTSNPN, CDR2 SVGIG (reference sequence). The V gene end was trimmed by 4 bases and the J gene end by 6 bases; junction bases not matched to a gene: 8. There are 13 residues in the CDR3.

The V and J genes are TRBV5-1 and TRBJ1-1; a weak D match, TRBD1 (5 bases). The germline V gene has CDR1 SGHRS and CDR2 YFSETQ. Trimming left V 6 bases short and J 1 base short, with 13 bases between. The CDR3 has 14 residues. The CDR3 nucleotides read TGCGCCAGCACCCAAAGTACAGGGAACACTGAAGCTTTCTTT. Its translation: CASTQSTGNTEAFF.

V gene TRBV7-8 combines with J gene TRBJ2-7, with 7 bases that match TRBD1. Trimming cost V 4 bases and J 3 bases; bases outside gene matches: 12. The germline V gene has CDR1 SGHVS and CDR2 FQNEAQ. CDR3 size: 16 residues. The CDR3 reads CASSSGSGTESYEQYF. The CDR3 DNA follows: TGTGCCAGCAGCTCCGGGTCGGGGACAGAGAGCTACGAGCAGTACTTC.

The chain employs TRBV18 and TRBJ1-6; D is undetermined. The CDR3 runs 14 residues. The V end was cut by 3 bases, the J end by 7 bases, with 10 bases between. Germline values: CDR1 KGHSH, CDR2 LQKENI. The CDR3 here is CASSPPGRNSPLHF. In DNA, the CDR3 is TGTGCCAGCTCACCCCCCGGGAGGAATTCACCCCTCCACTTT.

V gene TRBV7-9 combines with J gene TRBJ1-3; D unresolved. The V end was cut by 5 bases, the J end by 0 bases, with 14 bases between. The CDR3 runs to 16 residues. Germline V gene sequence: CDR1 SEHNR, CDR2 FQNEAQ (reference sequence). CDR3 residues: CASSAPEHHSGNTIYF. The CDR3 coding sequence is TGTGCCAGCAGCGCTCCTGAACACCACTCTGGAAACACCATATATTTT.

This clone appeared a few times. The chain uses TRBV6-5 and TRBJ1-2; TRBD1 matches 11 bases. The germline gives CDR1 MNHEY, CDR2 SVGAGI. This CDR3 has 14 amino acids. J gave up 8 bases and V 2 bases, and 4 bases lay outside the gene matches. The CDR3: CASSYGQGALGYTF. CDR3 nucleotide sequence: TGTGCCAGCAGTTACGGACAGGGGGCGCTGGGCTACACCTTC.

The chain combines TRBV24-1 with TRBJ1-5, with D unclear. CDR1 and CDR2 (germline): KGHDR, SFDVKD. This CDR3 region has 11 residues. Trimming left V 2 bases short and J 9 bases short, with 4 bases between. CDR3 region: CATSDSGPQHF. In nucleotides, the CDR3 is TGTGCCACCAGTGATTCAGGGCCCCAGCATTTT.

The chain carries TRBV19 and TRBJ2-3; 8 nucleotides align to TRBD1. The ends lost 5 bases at V and 1 base at J; junction bases unmatched: 2. Germline V gene sequence: CDR1 LNHDA, CDR2 SQIVND (reference sequence). This CDR3 is 14 amino acids long. The CDR3 spells CASSSGQGTDTQYF. The CDR3, as DNA: TGTGCCAGTAGTTCGGGACAGGGCACAGATACGCAGTATTTT. Complete variable domain (other parts from reference TRBV19 and TRBJ2-3): DGGITQSPKYLFRKEGQNVTLSCEQNLNHDAMYWYRQDPGQGLRLIYYSQIVNDFQKGDIAEGYSVSREKKESFPLTVTSAQKNPTAFYLCASSSGQGTDTQYFGPGTRLTVL.